The present TCR beta chain was sequenced within a study of human T cells and chemical hapten exposure. Study-level background: Skin of the upper inner arm, roughly 2 cm by roughly 2 cm, received 2% DPC for sensitization. Study-wide points: It was expanded TCRs that formed significantly more large CDR3 similarity clusters than controls did.

Time point in this sample: patch test 2, 6 weeks after DPC sensitization. The treatment was: therapeutic diphenylcyclopropenone sensitization with weekly scalp DPC. Alopecia patients deemed DPC-suitable, aged 18 to 70, excluding pregnancy. TCRdb processed the RACE reads anew with MiXCR; each CDR3 protein has one entry. The data show about 380,000 distinct CDR3 sequences, more than 5% seen once. Details on this clonotype: Its matching antigen is unknown.

The CDR3 runs to 13 residues. V lost 2 bases and J 4 bases, leaving 9 bases between the germline ends. Germline CDR1 is LNHNV and CDR2 is YYDKDF (reference sequence). The specimen comprised whole blood, sampled in connection with sensitization to the hapten diphenylcyclopropenone (DPC). The receptor was isolated from a woman between 18 and 29 years old with alopecia areata. Some clones in this sample may be carry-over from other donors' samples. The V call is TRBV15, the J call TRBJ2-7, with D maybe TRBD1 (6 bases). CDR3 DNA sequence: TGTGCCACCAGCAGACACAGGGTTTACGAGCAGTACTTC. This gives the protein CATSRHRVYEQYF.